This TCR beta chain is from a study of metastatic and nonmetastatic thyroid tumors. Looking at the study overall: Repertoires of blood and of tissue (tumor or nodule) from malignant and benign thyroid patients were compared. Study outcomes and limitations: Reported TCR beta diversity, measured in blood and tumor, was significantly higher for malignant thyroid tumors than for benign nodules.

Authors' data handling: Using the CDR3 differences seen across clinicopathological groups, the authors built a distant-metastasis classifier for papillary thyroid cancer, which was meant to discriminate distant-metastatic patients. TCRdb reassembled clones from the PCR reads with MiXCR. None of the V and J calls come from the authors' own analysis; TCRdb made them. Here the sample spans tens of thousands of clones, 20% to 30% being singletons. V lost 0 bases and J lost 5; bases outside the gene matches: 5. This CDR3 comprises 15 residues. Germline V gene data show CDR1 as SGHNT and CDR2 as YYREEE (reference sequence). No patient received treatment before thyroid surgery. In this sample, this clone turned up many times. What it binds is unknown.

V usage is TRBV5-4 and J usage is TRBJ1-2; 9 nucleotides match TRBD1. The sequence derives from a female donor with papillary thyroid cancer or a benign thyroid nodule (not recorded which). Some clones in this sample may be carry-over from other donors' samples. Input material: tumor tissue. CDR3 sequence: CASSLGDRDWYGYTF. The CDR3 DNA reads as TGTGCCAGCAGCTTGGGGGACAGGGATTGGTATGGCTACACCTTC.